This T cell receptor (beta chain) was profiled in a study of T cells in Graves' hyperthyroidism and ophthalmopathy. Study-wide results and caveats: The model foresaw ophthalmopathy a median about 6.1 months prior to onset.

Patients aged 18 to 65 had newly diagnosed hyperthyroidism that had lasted under 2 months. The investigators amplified TCR beta CDR3 regions from RNA transcripts. TCR CDR3 regions were first amplified by RT-PCR with HTBI primers. TCRdb redid the calling of the multiplex PCR reads with MiXCR, one entry per CDR3 protein. Of around 500,000 distinct CDR3 sequences in the sample, approximately 14% were seen once. This clonotype showed up just a few times. What it recognizes is unknown. The CDR3 spans 15 residues. Trimming pared 0 bases from V and 1 base from J, leaving 10 bases between. Germline V gene lookup returns CDR1 LGHNA and CDR2 YNFKEQ.

This TCR came from a woman aged 18-29 years with Graves' hyperthyroidism. The chain combines TRBV4-2 with TRBJ2-7, with D perhaps assigned TRBD1 or TRBD2 (5 bases each). Sequenced: blood. CDR3 region: CASSQEPGPSYEQYF. The CDR3 DNA is TGTGCCAGCAGCCAAGAACCGGGGCCTTCCTACGAGCAGTACTTC.